These 3 T cell receptor beta chains were sequenced from one sample in a study of blood T cell repertoires in COVID-19. Profiled with immunoSEQ multiplex PCR; TCRdb holds only in-frame clones, not every one. The sample yields 250,000 or so clones, around 90% seen once. Sequenced input: PBMCs or T cells enriched from blood (not recorded which). The receptor source for this set is a human donor in a cohort exposed to, infected with or recovered from COVID-19 (not recorded which). The donor label of this sample is uncertain.

V is TRBV9 and J is TRBJ2-5; D is perhaps TRBD2 (7 bases). Looked up from germline, CDR1 is SGDLS and CDR2 is YYNGEE. V gave up 3 bases and J gave up 5 bases, with 11 bases separating them. This CDR3 is built from 13 residues. The CDR3 loop reads CASSARGGETQYF. The CDR3 DNA is TGTGCCAGCAGCGCCAGGGGAGGGGAGACCCAGTACTTC.

A note on this clone: Other DNA variants within this sample encode the same CDR3. The chain combines TRBV15 with TRBJ1-5; tentative D call: TRBD1 (6 bases). The CDR3 runs to 18 residues. V gave up 0 bases and J gave up 3 bases, with 18 bases separating them. CDR1 and CDR2 from the germline V gene are LNHNV and YYDKDF (reference sequence). The CDR3 region has the DNA TGTGCCACCAGCAGAGATAGGGTTACAGGGAGTATCAATCAGCCCCAGCATTTT. Protein sequence: CATSRDRVTGSINQPQHF.

The chain links TRBV5-1 to TRBJ1-5, with D possibly matching TRBD1 (5 bases). This CDR3 contains 15 residues. Per germline, CDR1 SGHRS and CDR2 YFSETQ. V was cut by 9 bases and J by 3 bases, with 19 bases left in between. CDR3 DNA: TGCGCCAATACCACTCCGACAGTGGCCAATCAGCCCCAGCATTTT. Translation: CANTTPTVANQPQHF.